This T cell receptor beta chain was sequenced during a study of T-cell memory formation after mild COVID-19 (dated by TCRdb to the early 2020s). The study in broad terms: TCR sequence clusters from the two donors were found to be largely donor specific. Longitudinal TCRalpha and TCRbeta repertoire sequencing tracked T-cell clones expanding and contracting after mild COVID-19 in two donors. Two young, previously healthy adult volunteers made up the cohort, one male and one female. Results and caveats for the whole study, not just this receptor: Contracting CD4+ clones appeared mostly in the CM and EM memory subsets, whereas CD8+ clones were enriched in EMRA. From day 15 to 85, contracting clones showed balanced CD4/CD8 phenotypes, whereas a second wave of clones that expanded from day 15 to 37 leaned towards CD4+. SARS-CoV-2 specificity was not confirmed for the second-wave clones peaking on day 37. Some responding clones were found in pre-infection memory, which suggests that pre-existing cross-reactive memory T cells took part in the SARS-CoV-2 response. Only a couple of mild cases were covered by the study, and larger cohorts that include severe cases with pre-infection samples were considered necessary.

Based on the germline V gene, the CDR1 and CDR2 sequences are SGHDN and FVKESK. V is clipped by 4 bases and J by 0 bases, and the sequence between their germline boundaries is 25 bases long. The CDR3 has 20 amino acids, counting the end cysteine and phenylalanine. Of all the DNA, just the CDR3 is kept, 60 bases in frame from base 1. Ficoll-Paque density gradient centrifugation was used to isolate PBMCs. The sequencer listed for this sample is Illumina NovaSeq 6000. cDNA libraries for TCRalpha and TCRbeta were prepared by 5'RACE using constant-segment primers, with sample barcodes and unique molecular identifiers added. Trizol reagent was used to extract RNA from every sample. The libraries were amplified in two PCR steps, and the second step added a second sample barcode and Illumina TruSeq adapters. The libraries were sequenced on an Illumina NovaSeq using 2 x 150 bp paired-end reads. In the source study's methods: With migec v1.2.7, reads were demultiplexed and then collapsed into UMI-guided consensus sequences. Using mixcr v2.1.11, the UMI consensuses were aligned to TRA and TRB V and J templates and assembled into clonotypes. A clonotype was counted as expanded or contracted only if both edgeR and NoisET called the change significant, with noise models trained on biological replicates. For edgeR calls, the cutoffs were a false discovery rate-adjusted p below 0.01 and a log2 fold-change threshold of 1. As an exploratory analysis of dynamics, PCA with hierarchical clustering was applied to max-normalized trajectories of the 1000 most abundant clonotypes. Each responding clone was given a CD4 or CD8 phenotype based on the CD4+ and CD8+ repertoires, which had been sequenced separately. The raw public data were reprocessed by TCRdb itself: fastp quality trimming at Q25, MiXCR clonotype calling, in-frame beta chains only. Each CDR3 protein appears once, grouped with its most common genes and DNA. The V and J calls here are based on TCRdb, not the publication. The sample profile shows about 350,000 distinct CDR3 sequences; roughly an eighth of them were found once. Jointly, the top ten make up around 21% of the sample.

To note about this clonotype: The antigen it recognizes is unknown. Base qualities are not recorded, but no much larger clone differs from it by a single base.

The chain is encoded by TRBV14 joined to TRBJ2-1, and TRBD2 may be the D gene, going by 6 matching bases. The receptor was isolated from a man aged 18 to 30 who had mild COVID-19 (a few samples of this study predate the infection). The sample titles of this study are shuffled in the database, so cell type and time point are left out; the donor was told from shared clones. Sequences were obtained from PBMCs or a T cell subset sorted from them (not recorded which). Here the CDR3 is given as CASSPGPSALASSSYNEQFF. The nucleotide sequence reads as follows: TGTGCCAGCAGCCCGGGCCCCTCGGCGCTAGCGTCTAGCTCCTACAATGAGCAGTTCTTC.